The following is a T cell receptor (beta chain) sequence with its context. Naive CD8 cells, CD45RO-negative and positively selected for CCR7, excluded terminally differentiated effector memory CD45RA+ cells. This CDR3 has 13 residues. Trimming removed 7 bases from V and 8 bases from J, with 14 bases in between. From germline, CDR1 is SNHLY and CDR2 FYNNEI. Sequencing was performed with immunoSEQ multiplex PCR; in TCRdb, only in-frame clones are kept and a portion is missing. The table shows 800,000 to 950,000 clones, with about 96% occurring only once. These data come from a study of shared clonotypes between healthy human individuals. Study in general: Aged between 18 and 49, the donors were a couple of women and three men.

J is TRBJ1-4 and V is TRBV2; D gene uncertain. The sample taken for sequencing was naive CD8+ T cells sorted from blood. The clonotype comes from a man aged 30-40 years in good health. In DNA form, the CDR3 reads TGTGCCAGCATAGGTTTTGGTGGAGAAAAACTGTTTTTT. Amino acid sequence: CASIGFGGEKLFF.